The 30 T cell receptor beta chains given below trace back to one sample, sequenced in a study of blood T cell repertoires in COVID-19. Profiling relied on immunoSEQ multiplex PCR, and the TCRdb table lists in-frame clones only, not all of them. The data hold about 200,000 clones, with roughly 85% observed a single time. The sequenced sample consisted of PBMCs or T cells enriched from blood (not recorded which). The receptors were sampled from a woman in her 40s with acute COVID-19.

CDR3 amino acids: CASSSLGQLGEQFF. The CDR3 DNA reads TGTGCCAGCAGCTCCCTGGGACAGTTAGGTGAGCAGTTCTTC. V and J are TRBV7-9 and TRBJ2-1; TRBD1 matches 7 bases. Germline values: CDR1 SEHNR, CDR2 FQNEAQ (reference sequence). The V segment lost 4 bases and the J segment 9 bases; nucleotides outside the gene matches: 9. This CDR3 region has 14 residues.

The J gene is TRBJ1-1, the V gene TRBV24-1, with no clear D. Trimming removed 6 bases from V and 7 bases from J, with 14 bases in between. The germline gives CDR1 KGHDR, CDR2 SFDVKD. The CDR3 spans 13 residues. In nucleotides, the CDR3 is TGTGCCACCAGTTCTCCAGGAGGAGGTGAAGCTTTCTTT. This encodes CATSSPGGGEAFF.

The V gene is TRBV28, the J gene TRBJ2-1; the match to TRBD1 covers 8 bases. The CDR3 has 16 residues. Germline CDR1 MDHEN, CDR2 SYDVKM. J lost 0 bases, V lost 6 bases, and 7 bases had no gene match. CDR3 coding DNA: TGTGCCAGCAGGGGGACAGGTAAAAGCTCCTACAATGAGCAGTTCTTC. This encodes CASRGTGKSSYNEQFF.

The J gene is TRBJ2-3, the V gene TRBV7-9; a weak D match, TRBD2 (5 bases). Germline loops: CDR1 SEHNR, CDR2 FQNEAQ (reference sequence). CDR3 size: 14 residues. The V end was cut by 1 base, the J end by 5 bases, with 10 bases between. CDR3 residues: CASSLGGSRDTQYF. Here the CDR3 DNA reads TGTGCCAGCAGCTTAGGAGGGAGCCGAGATACGCAGTATTTT.

The J gene is TRBJ2-5, the V gene TRBV24-1; 8 nucleotides agree with TRBD2. The CDR3 spans 17 residues. Germline CDR1 is KGHDR and CDR2 is SFDVKD. V gave up 5 bases and J gave up 3 bases; unmatched junction bases: 13. The CDR3 nucleotides read TGTGCCACCAGTGGTGCGGGTCATCTAGCGGGCGAAGAGACCCAGTACTTC. This encodes CATSGAGHLAGEETQYF.

This rearrangement joins TRBV28 to TRBJ1-2; D is ambiguous. The CDR3 has 15 amino acids. V was shortened by 3 bases and J by 0 bases, with 11 bases between the two germline ends. Germline values: CDR1 MDHEN, CDR2 SYDVKM. CDR3 residues: CASSLGGPSNYGYTF. The CDR3 DNA sequence: TGTGCCAGCAGTTTGGGCGGGCCCTCTAACTATGGCTACACCTTC.

The chain joins TRBV7-3 to TRBJ2-5; D not resolved. V was shortened by 8 bases and J by 4 bases, with 20 bases between the two germline ends. The germline V gene has CDR1 SGHTA and CDR2 FQGTGA. The CDR3 length is 15 residues. CDR3 bases: TGTGCCAGCCCCCCAAAGGTGGGCCCAAGAGAGACCCAGTACTTC. Translation gives CASPPKVGPRETQYF.

This rearrangement joins TRBV7-6 to TRBJ2-7, with TRBD1 matching over 8 bases. With 8 bases clipped from V and 5 bases from J, the junction kept 5 bases outside the gene matches. Germline V gene data show CDR1 as SGHVS and CDR2 as FNYEAQ. This CDR3 contains 12 residues. The CDR3 DNA follows: TGTGCCAGCTCGGCAGGGGGCGACGAGCAGTACTTC. Its translation is CASSAGGDEQYF.

This chain joins TRBV29-1 and TRBJ2-7; D ambiguous. CDR3 length: 12 residues. With 4 bases removed from V and 8 bases from J, the gap between germline ends came to 15 bases. The germline CDR1 and CDR2 sequences are SQVTM and ANQGSEA. The CDR3 spells CSVGGSSFKQYF. The DNA for the CDR3 is TGCAGCGTTGGCGGCAGCAGTTTCAAGCAGTACTTC.

The chain couples TRBV7-9 to TRBJ1-1, with 8 bases fitting TRBD1. CDR3 length equals 16 residues. Germline trimming cut 4 bases from V and 1 base from J; bases unmatched to any gene: 8. Per germline, CDR1 SEHNR and CDR2 FQNEAQ (reference sequence). The CDR3 loop is CASSYPGQGTNTEAFF. As DNA, the CDR3 is TGTGCCAGCAGCTACCCTGGACAGGGTACGAACACTGAAGCTTTCTTT.

The V gene is TRBV2, the J gene TRBJ1-2; 7 bases align to TRBD1. Per germline, CDR1 SNHLY and CDR2 FYNNEI. There are 14 residues in the CDR3. V gave up 5 bases and J gave up 4 bases; unmatched junction bases: 7. In DNA form, the CDR3 reads TGTGCCAGCAGTCCACTGGGACAGAGCTATGGCTACACCTTC. The encoded protein is CASSPLGQSYGYTF.

The J gene is TRBJ2-7, the V gene TRBV4-1; TRBD1 might be the D (6 bases). The V end lost 0 bases, the J end lost 7 bases, and 10 bases lay between the germline ends. The CDR3 loop spans 13 amino acids. Per the germline V gene, CDR1 is MGHRA and CDR2 is YSYEKL. In nucleotides, the CDR3 is TGCGCCAGCAGCCAAGACCAGGGGTGGGAGCAGTACTTC. This sequence encodes CASSQDQGWEQYF.

The J gene is TRBJ2-7, the V gene TRBV30; maybe TRBD2 (6 bases). V was pared by 5 bases and J by 3 bases, with 11 bases between. CDR1 GTSNPN and CDR2 SVGIG come from the germline V gene (reference sequence). The CDR3 has 12 amino acids. The chain's CDR3 is CAWSASVYEQYF. The CDR3 bases are TGTGCCTGGTCGGCTAGCGTCTACGAGCAGTACTTC.

V gene TRBV5-1 combines with J gene TRBJ2-7, with TRBD1 matching 8 bases. V trimming: 4 bases; J trimming: 6 bases; junction bases outside the gene matches: 3. Germline V gene data show CDR1 as SGHRS and CDR2 as YFSETQ. The CDR3 is 12 residues long. CDR3 region: CASSVDRGEQYF. The DNA for the CDR3 is TGCGCCAGCAGCGTCGACAGGGGCGAGCAGTACTTC.

This clone showed up just a few times. The gene calls are TRBV27 and TRBJ1-1; D gene ambiguous. Germline-derived CDR1 and CDR2 are MNHEY and SMNVEV (reference sequence). The ends were cut back, 2 bases at V and 1 base at J, with 8 bases in the middle. The CDR3 consists of 14 residues. This CDR3 reads CASSLERRNTEAFF. The CDR3 DNA is TGTGCCAGCAGTTTAGAGAGGCGGAACACTGAAGCTTTCTTT.

The V gene is TRBV7-3, the J gene TRBJ2-1; D not resolved. CDR1 and CDR2 from the germline V gene are SGHTA and FQGTGA. The germline V and J ends were trimmed by 5 bases and 0 bases, with 5 bases remaining between them. The CDR3 loop spans 13 amino acids. DNA for the CDR3: TGTGCCAGCAGCCCGAGCTCCTACAATGAGCAGTTCTTC. Translation: CASSPSSYNEQFF.

The rearrangement uses TRBV7-8 and TRBJ2-1, with 11 nucleotides matching TRBD2. In germline, CDR1 is SGHVS, CDR2 FQNEAQ. The trim removed 1 base at V and 0 bases at J, leaving 8 bases unmatched. This CDR3 is built from 19 residues. For the CDR3, the DNA is TGTGCCAGCAGCTTAGGAATCGGACTAGCGGGCAGCTCCTACAATGAGCAGTTCTTC. Amino acids: CASSLGIGLAGSSYNEQFF.

The rearrangement uses TRBV23-1 and TRBJ1-5, with 12 bases that match TRBD1. TRBV23-1 is an ORF, with its function uncertain. The ends lost 0 bases at V and 7 bases at J; junction bases unmatched: 19. The CDR3 is made up of 21 amino acids. CDR3 sequence: CASSQSHGLGDRGQSSQPQHF. In DNA form, the CDR3 reads TGCGCCAGCAGTCAATCGCACGGGCTCGGGGACAGGGGGCAGAGCTCCCAGCCCCAGCATTTT.

The table lists this clone with a few counts. The gene calls are TRBV28 and TRBJ2-7; D might be TRBD2 (5 bases). Trimming cost V 10 bases and J 2 bases, with 18 bases left between them. The CDR3 totals 14 residues. The germline V gene has CDR1 MDHEN and CDR2 SYDVKM. The CDR3 loop reads CAISPAGLAYEQYF. CDR3 nucleotide sequence: TGTGCCATTAGCCCGGCGGGCCTAGCCTACGAGCAGTACTTC.

This rearrangement joins TRBV2 to TRBJ2-7; 10 bases are shared with TRBD2. The germline CDR1 and CDR2 sequences are SNHLY and FYNNEI. The CDR3 contains 14 residues. With V trimmed by 6 bases and J by 4 bases, 6 bases remained unmatched. CDR3 nucleotides: TGTGCCAGCAGGACTAGCGGGCGTGGGTACGAGCAGTACTTC. Amino acid sequence: CASRTSGRGYEQYF. The full variable domain, rest sourced from reference TRBV2 and TRBJ2-7, is EPEVTQTPSHQVTQMGQEVILRCVPISNHLYFYWYRQILGQKVEFLVSFYNNEISEKSEIFDDQFSVERPDGSNFTLKIRSTKLEDSAMYFCASRTSGRGYEQYFGPGTRLTVT.

The J gene is TRBJ1-2, the V gene TRBV5-1; D perhaps matches TRBD1 (5 bases). The CDR3 is made up of 15 amino acids. Germline V gene sequence: CDR1 SGHRS, CDR2 YFSETQ. V was pared by 6 bases and J by 6 bases, with 21 bases between. Here the CDR3 DNA reads TGCGCCAGCATATCCTTCAGGGTGGACGTACATGGCTACACCTTC. Its protein product is CASISFRVDVHGYTF.

This sequence joins TRBV10-2 and TRBJ2-3; TRBD2 matches 10 bases. After removal of 6 bases from V and 1 base from J, the junction contained 1 base not matched to a gene. Germline V gene sequence: CDR1 WSHSY, CDR2 SAAADI. CDR3 size: 14 residues. CDR3 DNA: TGCGCCAGCAGCGGGACTAGCGGCACAGATACGCAGTATTTT. This encodes CASSGTSGTDTQYF.

This chain uses TRBV6-5 with TRBJ2-5; D is unresolved. Trimming left V 6 bases short and J 5 bases short, with 13 bases between. This CDR3 is 13 amino acids long. Germline V gene sequence: CDR1 MNHEY, CDR2 SVGAGI. The CDR3 DNA is TGTGCCAGCAGAGGCTTCGGGTGGGAGACCCAGTACTTC. Its translation is CASRGFGWETQYF.

The genes are TRBV6-6 and TRBJ2-7; 12 bases match TRBD2. V was pared by 6 bases and J by 2 bases, with 2 bases of the junction left unmatched. The CDR3 length is 14 residues. Germline CDR1 is MNHNY and CDR2 is SVGAGI (reference sequence). The CDR3 loop is CASRPSGRAYEQYF. In nucleotides, the CDR3 is TGTGCCAGCAGGCCTAGCGGGAGGGCCTACGAGCAGTACTTC.

This clone appeared once. The chain is built from TRBV6-2 or TRBV6-3 and TRBJ1-5; D unclear. V lost 5 bases and J lost 0, with 11 bases in between. Germline loops: CDR1 MNHEY, CDR2 SVGEGT. The CDR3 spans 15 residues. CDR3 coding DNA: TGTGCCAGCAGTAACCACAGAGATAGCAATCAGCCCCAGCATTTT. Its protein is CASSNHRDSNQPQHF.

This clone showed up just once. This chain joins TRBV3-1 (or the pseudogene TRBV3-2) and TRBJ2-2, with 7 bases matching TRBD2. After removal of 3 bases from V and 6 bases from J, the junction contained 1 base not matched to a gene. Germline V gene sequence: CDR1 LGHDT, CDR2 YNNKEL (reference sequence). This CDR3 spans 13 amino acids. The CDR3 sequence: CASSQGRAGELFF. In DNA, the CDR3 is TGTGCCAGCAGCCAGGGGAGGGCCGGGGAGCTGTTTTTT.

The chain combines TRBV11-2 with TRBJ2-1; D not resolved. CDR3 length: 15 amino acids. Germline CDR1 and CDR2: SGHAT and FQNNGV. With 5 bases removed from V and 0 bases from J, the gap between germline ends came to 11 bases. The CDR3 here is CASSRSGLSYNEQFF. CDR3 nucleotides: TGTGCCAGCAGCCGCAGTGGGCTCTCCTACAATGAGCAGTTCTTC.

The rearrangement joins TRBV7-9 to TRBJ2-2; 8 nucleotides agree with TRBD1. The CDR3 runs to 15 residues. With V trimmed by 5 bases and J by 3 bases, 5 bases remained unmatched. CDR1 is SEHNR, CDR2 FQNEAQ, per germline (reference sequence). For the CDR3, the DNA is TGTGCCAGCAGCCGACAGGGGTCGGACACCGGGGAGCTGTTTTTT. The encoded protein is CASSRQGSDTGELFF.

This chain uses TRBV11-2 with TRBJ2-5, with D possibly matching TRBD2 (5 bases). Germline-derived CDR1 and CDR2 are SGHAT and FQNNGV. Trimming removed 4 bases from V and 5 bases from J, with 11 bases in between. The CDR3 runs to 13 residues. In DNA form, the CDR3 reads TGTGCCAGCAGCTCCGGGGTTGAGGAGACCCAGTACTTC. Protein product: CASSSGVEETQYF.

This rearrangement joins TRBV24-1 to TRBJ2-3; D gene unclear. CDR3 length: 13 residues. Per the germline V gene, CDR1 is KGHDR and CDR2 is SFDVKD. Trimming removed 3 bases at V and 6 bases at J, with 9 bases between. The CDR3 spells CATSDPSMDTQYF. The CDR3, as DNA: TGTGCCACCAGTGATCCCTCTATGGATACGCAGTATTTT.